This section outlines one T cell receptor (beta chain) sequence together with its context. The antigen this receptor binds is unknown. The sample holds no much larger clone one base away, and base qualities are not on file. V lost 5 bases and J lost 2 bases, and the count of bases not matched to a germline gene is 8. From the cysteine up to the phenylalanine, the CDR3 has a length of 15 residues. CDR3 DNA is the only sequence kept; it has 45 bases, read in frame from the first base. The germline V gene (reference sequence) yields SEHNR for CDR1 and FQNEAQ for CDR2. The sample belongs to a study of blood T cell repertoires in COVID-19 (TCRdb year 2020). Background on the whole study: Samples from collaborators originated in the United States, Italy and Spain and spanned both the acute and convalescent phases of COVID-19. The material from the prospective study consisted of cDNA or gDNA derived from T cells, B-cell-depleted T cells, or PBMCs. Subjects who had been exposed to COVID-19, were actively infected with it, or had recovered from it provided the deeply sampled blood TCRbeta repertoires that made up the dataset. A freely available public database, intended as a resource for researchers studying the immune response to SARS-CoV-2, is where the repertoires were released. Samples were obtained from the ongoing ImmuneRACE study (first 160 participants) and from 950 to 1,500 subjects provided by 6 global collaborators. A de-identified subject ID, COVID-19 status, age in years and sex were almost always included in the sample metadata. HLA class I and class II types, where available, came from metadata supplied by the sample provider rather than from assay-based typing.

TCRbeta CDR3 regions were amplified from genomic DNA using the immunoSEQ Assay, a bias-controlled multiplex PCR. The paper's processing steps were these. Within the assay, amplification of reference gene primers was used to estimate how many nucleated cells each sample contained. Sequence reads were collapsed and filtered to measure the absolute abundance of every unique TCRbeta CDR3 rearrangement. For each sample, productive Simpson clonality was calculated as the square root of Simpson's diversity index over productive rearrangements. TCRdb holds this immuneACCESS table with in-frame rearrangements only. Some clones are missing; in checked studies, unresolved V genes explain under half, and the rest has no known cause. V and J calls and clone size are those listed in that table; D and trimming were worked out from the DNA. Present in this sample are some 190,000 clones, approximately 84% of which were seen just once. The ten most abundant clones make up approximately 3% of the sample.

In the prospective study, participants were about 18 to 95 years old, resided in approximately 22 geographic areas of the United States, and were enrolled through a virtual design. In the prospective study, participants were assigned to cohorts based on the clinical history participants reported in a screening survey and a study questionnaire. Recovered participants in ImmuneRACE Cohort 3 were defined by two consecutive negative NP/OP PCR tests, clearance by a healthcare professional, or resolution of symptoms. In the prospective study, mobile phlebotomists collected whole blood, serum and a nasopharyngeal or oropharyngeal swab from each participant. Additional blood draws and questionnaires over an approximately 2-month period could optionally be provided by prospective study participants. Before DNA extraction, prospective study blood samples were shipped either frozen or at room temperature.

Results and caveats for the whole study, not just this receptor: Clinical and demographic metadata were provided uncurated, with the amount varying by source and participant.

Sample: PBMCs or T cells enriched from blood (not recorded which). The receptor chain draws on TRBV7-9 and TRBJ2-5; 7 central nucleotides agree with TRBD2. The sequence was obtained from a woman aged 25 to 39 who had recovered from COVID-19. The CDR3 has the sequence CASSQLGGRQETQYF. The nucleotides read TGTGCCAGCAGCCAGCTGGGCGGGAGACAAGAGACCCAGTACTTC. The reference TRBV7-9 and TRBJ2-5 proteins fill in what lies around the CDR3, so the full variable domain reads DTGVSQNPRHKITKRGQNVTFRCDPISEHNRLYWYRQTLGQGPEFLTYFQNEAQLEKSRLLSDRFSAERPKGSFSTLEIQRTEQGDSAMYLCASSQLGGRQETQYFGPGTRLLVL.